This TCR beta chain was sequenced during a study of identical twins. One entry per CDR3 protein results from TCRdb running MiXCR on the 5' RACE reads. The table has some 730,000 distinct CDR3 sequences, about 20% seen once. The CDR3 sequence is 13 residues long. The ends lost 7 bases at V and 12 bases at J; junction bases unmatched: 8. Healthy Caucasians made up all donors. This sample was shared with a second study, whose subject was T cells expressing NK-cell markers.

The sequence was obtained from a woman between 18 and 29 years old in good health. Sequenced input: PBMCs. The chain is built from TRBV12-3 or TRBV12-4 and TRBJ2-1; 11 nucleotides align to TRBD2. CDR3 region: CASITSGSIAQFF. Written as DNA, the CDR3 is TGTGCCAGCATTACTAGCGGGAGTATCGCGCAGTTCTTC.